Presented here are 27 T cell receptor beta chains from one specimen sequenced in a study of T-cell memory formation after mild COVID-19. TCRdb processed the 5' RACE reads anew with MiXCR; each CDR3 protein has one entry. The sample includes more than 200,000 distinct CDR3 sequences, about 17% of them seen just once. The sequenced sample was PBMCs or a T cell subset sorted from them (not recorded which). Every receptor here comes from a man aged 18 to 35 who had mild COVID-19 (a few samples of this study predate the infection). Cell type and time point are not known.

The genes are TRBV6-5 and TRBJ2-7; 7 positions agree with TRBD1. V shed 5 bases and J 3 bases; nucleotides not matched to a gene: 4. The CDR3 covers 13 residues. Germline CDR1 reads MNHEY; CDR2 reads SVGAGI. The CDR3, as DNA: TGTGCCAGCAGTAGGGGACAGAGCTACGAGCAGTACGTC. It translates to CASSRGQSYEQYV.

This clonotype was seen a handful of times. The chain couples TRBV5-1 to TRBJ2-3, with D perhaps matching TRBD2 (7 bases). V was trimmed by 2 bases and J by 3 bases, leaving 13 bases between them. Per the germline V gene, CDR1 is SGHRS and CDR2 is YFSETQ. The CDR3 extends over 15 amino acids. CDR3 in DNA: TGCGCCAGCAGCTTTGCAGGGAGGGGGACAGATACGCAGTATTTT. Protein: CASSFAGRGTDTQYF.

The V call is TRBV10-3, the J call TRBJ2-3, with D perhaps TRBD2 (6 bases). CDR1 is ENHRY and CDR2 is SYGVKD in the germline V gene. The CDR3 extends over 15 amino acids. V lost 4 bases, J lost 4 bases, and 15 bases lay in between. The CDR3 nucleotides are TGTGCCATCAGTGGTGCCTTACTAGCCCCAGATACGCAGTATTTT. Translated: CAISGALLAPDTQYF.

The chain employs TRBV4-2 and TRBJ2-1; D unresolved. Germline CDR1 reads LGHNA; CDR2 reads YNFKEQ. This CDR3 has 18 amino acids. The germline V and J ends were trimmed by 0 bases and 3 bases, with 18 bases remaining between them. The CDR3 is CASSQEPLWPSRYNEQFF. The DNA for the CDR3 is TGTGCCAGCAGCCAAGAACCCTTGTGGCCGTCTCGCTACAATGAGCAGTTCTTC.

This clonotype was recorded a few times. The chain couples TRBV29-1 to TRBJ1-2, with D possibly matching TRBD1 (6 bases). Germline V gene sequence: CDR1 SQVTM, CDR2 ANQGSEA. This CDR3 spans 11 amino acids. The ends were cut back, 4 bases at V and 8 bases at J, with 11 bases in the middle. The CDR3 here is CSVGAGVGYTF. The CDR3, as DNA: TGCAGCGTTGGTGCAGGGGTAGGCTACACCTTC.

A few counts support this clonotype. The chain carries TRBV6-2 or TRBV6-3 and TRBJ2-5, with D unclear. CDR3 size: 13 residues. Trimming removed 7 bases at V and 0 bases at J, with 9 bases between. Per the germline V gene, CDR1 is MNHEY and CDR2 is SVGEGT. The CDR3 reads CASNPSHQETQYF. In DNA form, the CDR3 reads TGTGCCAGCAACCCGAGCCACCAAGAGACCCAGTACTTC.

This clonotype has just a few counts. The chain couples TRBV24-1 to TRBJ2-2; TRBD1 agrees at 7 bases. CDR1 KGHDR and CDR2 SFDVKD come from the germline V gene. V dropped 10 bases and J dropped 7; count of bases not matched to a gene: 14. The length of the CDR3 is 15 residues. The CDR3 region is CATRPDGDSSGELFF. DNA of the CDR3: TGTGCCACGAGGCCCGACGGGGACAGTAGCGGGGAGCTGTTTTTT.

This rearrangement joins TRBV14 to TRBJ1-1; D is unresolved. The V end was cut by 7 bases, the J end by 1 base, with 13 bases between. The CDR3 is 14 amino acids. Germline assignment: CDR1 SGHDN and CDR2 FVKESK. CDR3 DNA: TGTGCCAGCACCCTACACCCTCCGAACACTGAAGCTTTCTTT. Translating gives CASTLHPPNTEAFF.

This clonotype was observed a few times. CDR3 sequence reads: CASTRGAGTLPYEQYV. The CDR3, as DNA: TGTGCCAGCACCCGAGGGGCAGGGACCCTCCCCTACGAGCAGTACGTC. The J gene is TRBJ2-7, the V gene TRBV7-9; possibly TRBD1 or TRBD2 for D (5 bases each). Trimming took 7 bases from V and 2 from J, leaving 21 bases between them. The length of the CDR3 is 16 residues. Germline V lookup: CDR1 SEHNR, CDR2 FQNEAQ (reference sequence).

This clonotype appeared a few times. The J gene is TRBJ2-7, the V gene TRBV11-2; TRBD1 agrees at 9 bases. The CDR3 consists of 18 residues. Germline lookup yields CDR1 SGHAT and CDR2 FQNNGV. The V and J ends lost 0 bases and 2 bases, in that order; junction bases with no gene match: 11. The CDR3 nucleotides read TGTGCCAGCAGCTTAGATCTCTTTCTGACAGGGGGGACCTACGAGCAGTACTTC. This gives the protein CASSLDLFLTGGTYEQYF.

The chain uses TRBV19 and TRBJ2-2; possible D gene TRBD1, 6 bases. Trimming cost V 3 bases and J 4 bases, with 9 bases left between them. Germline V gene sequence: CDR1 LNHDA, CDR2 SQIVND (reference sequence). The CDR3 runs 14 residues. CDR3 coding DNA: TGTGCCAGTAGTATTGGACAGTCCACCGGGGAGCTGTTTTTT. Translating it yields CASSIGQSTGELFF.

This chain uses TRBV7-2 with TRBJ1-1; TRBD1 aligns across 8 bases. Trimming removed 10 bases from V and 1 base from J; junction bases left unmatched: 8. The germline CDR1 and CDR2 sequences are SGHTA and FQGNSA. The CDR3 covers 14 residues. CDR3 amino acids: CANSRTGTNTEAFF. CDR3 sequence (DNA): TGTGCCAACTCACGGACAGGGACGAACACTGAAGCTTTCTTT.

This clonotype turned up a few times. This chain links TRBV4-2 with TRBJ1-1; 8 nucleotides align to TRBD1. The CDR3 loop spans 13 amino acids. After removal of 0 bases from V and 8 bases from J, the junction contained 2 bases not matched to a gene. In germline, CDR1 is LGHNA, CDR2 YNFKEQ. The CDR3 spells CASSQDGDREAFF. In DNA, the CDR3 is TGTGCCAGCAGCCAAGATGGGGACAGGGAAGCTTTCTTT.

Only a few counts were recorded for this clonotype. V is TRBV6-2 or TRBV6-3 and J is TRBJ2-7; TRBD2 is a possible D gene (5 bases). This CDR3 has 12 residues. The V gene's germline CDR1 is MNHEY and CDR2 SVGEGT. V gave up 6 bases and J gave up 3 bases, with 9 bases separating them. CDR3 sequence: CASSEGGYEQYV. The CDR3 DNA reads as TGTGCCAGCAGCGAGGGCGGCTACGAGCAGTACGTC.

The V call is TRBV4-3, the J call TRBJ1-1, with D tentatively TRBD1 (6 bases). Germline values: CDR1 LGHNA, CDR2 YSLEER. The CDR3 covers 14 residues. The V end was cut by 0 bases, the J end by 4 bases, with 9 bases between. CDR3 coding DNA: TGCGCCAGCAGCCAAGAAGGGGGGAGCACTGAAGCTTTCTTT. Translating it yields CASSQEGGSTEAFF.

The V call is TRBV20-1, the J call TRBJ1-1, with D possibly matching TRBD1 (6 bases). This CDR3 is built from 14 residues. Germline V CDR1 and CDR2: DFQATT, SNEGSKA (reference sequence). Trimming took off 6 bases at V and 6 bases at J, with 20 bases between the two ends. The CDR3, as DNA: TGCAGTGCCGGCTACCCAGGGGTCGGGGCTGAAGCTTTCTTT. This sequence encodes CSAGYPGVGAEAFF.

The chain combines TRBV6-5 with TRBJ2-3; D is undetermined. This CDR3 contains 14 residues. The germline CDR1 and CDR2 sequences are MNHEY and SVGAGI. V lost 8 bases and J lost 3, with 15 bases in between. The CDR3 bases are TGTGCCAGCGGGCCGCTGGGTGGAACAGATACGCAGTATTTT. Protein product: CASGPLGGTDTQYF.

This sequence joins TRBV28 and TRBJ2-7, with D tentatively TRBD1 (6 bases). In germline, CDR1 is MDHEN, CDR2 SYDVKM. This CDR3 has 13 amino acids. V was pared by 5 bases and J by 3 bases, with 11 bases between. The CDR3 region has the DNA TGTGCCAGCAGTCCGGGACAAGACTACGAGCAGTACGTC. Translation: CASSPGQDYEQYV.

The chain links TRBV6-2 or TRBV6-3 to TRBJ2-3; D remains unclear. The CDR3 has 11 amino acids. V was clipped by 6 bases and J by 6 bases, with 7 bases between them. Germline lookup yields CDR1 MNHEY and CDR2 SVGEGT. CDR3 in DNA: TGTGCCAGCAGGCGTCTCGATACGCAGTATTTT. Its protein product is CASRRLDTQYF.

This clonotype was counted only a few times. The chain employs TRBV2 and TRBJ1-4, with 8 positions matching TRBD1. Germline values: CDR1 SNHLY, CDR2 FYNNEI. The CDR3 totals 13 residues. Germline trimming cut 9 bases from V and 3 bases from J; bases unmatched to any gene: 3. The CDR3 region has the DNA TGTGCCAGTCAGGGGGCGGCTAATGAAAAACTGTTTTTT. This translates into CASQGAANEKLFF.

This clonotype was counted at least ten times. The CDR3 sequence is CASSPGQVSNQPQHF. The CDR3 nucleotides are TGTGCCAGCTCACCGGGACAAGTAAGCAATCAGCCCCAGCATTTT. The chain joins TRBV18 to TRBJ1-5; D may be TRBD1 (6 bases). There are 15 residues in the CDR3. Trimming cost V 3 bases and J 1 base, with 10 bases left between them. Germline V gives CDR1 KGHSH, CDR2 LQKENI.

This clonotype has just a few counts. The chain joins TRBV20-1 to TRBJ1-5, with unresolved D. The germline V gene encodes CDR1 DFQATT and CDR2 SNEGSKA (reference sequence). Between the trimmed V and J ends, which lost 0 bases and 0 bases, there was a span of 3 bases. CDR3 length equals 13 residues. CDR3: CSARDPSNQPQHF. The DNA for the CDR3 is TGCAGTGCTAGAGACCCTAGCAATCAGCCCCAGCATTTT.

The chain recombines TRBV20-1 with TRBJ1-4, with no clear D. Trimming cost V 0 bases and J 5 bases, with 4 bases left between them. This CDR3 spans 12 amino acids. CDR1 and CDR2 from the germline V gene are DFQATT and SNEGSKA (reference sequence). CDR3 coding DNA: TGCAGTGCTAGAGATGGGAATGAAAAACTGTTTTTT. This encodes CSARDGNEKLFF.

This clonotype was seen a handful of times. CDR3 loop: CASSLNGGRELFF. The CDR3 DNA reads TGTGCCAGCAGCCTGAACGGGGGAAGGGAGCTGTTTTTT. The V and J genes are TRBV7-3 and TRBJ2-2; a possible D gene is TRBD2 (6 bases). Trimming left V 5 bases short and J 9 bases short, with 13 bases between. This CDR3 comprises 13 residues. Germline CDR1 and CDR2: SGHTA and FQGTGA.

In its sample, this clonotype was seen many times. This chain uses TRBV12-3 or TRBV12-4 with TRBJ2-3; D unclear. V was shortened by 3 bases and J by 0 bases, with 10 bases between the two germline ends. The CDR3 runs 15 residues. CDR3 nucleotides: TGTGCCAGCAGTTTGAAGCCACCTAGCACAGATACGCAGTATTTT. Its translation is CASSLKPPSTDTQYF.

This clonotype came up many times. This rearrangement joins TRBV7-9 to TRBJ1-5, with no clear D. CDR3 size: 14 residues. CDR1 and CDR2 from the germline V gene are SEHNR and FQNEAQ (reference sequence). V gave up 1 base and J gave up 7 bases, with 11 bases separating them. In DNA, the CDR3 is TGTGCCAGCAGCTTAGGGGGAGGGCTCCAGCCCCAGCATTTT. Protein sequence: CASSLGGGLQPQHF.

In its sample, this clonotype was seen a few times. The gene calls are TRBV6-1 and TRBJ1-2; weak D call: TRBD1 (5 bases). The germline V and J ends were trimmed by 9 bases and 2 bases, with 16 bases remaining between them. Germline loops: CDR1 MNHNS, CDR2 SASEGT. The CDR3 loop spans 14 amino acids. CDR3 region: CASRPGTANYGYTF. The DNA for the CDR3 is TGTGCCAGTAGACCTGGGACGGCGAACTATGGCTACACCTTC.